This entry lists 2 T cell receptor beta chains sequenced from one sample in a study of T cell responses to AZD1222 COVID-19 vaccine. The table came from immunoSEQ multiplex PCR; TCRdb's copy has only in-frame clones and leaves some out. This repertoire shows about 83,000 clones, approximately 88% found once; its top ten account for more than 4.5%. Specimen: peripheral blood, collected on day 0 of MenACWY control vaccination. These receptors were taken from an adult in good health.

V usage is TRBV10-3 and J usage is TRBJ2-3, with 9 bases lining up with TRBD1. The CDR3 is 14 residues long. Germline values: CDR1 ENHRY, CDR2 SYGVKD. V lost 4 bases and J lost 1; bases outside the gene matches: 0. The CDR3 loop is CAISGTGGTDTQYF. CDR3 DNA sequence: TGTGCCATCAGTGGGACAGGGGGCACAGATACGCAGTATTTT.

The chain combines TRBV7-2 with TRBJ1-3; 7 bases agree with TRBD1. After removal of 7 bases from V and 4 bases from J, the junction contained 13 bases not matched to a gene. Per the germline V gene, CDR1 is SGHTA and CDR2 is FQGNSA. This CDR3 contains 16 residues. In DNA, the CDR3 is TGTGCCAGCACTCAAGCGAGTGGACAGGAGGGAAACACCATATATTTT. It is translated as CASTQASGQEGNTIYF.